What follows are 28 T cell receptor beta chains derived from one specimen sequenced in a study of blood T cell repertoires in COVID-19. Profiling relied on immunoSEQ multiplex PCR, and the TCRdb table lists in-frame clones only, not all of them. The sample lists some 150,000 clones, roughly nine tenths seen once, with approximately 2.8% in the top ten. Material: peripheral blood. The receptors shown here come from a man aged 55 to 70 with acute or convalescent COVID-19.

The chain couples TRBV21-1 to TRBJ2-3; the table gives TRBD1 as D, unverified against the DNA. TRBV21-1 is noted as a pseudogene. The CDR3 is 15 residues long. CDR3 nucleotide sequence: TGTGCCAGCAGGGGGACAGGGGGCGGCACAGATACGCAGTATTTT. Residues: CASRGTGGGTDTQYF.

The V call is TRBV13, the J call TRBJ2-3, with TRBD2 matching 8 bases. The CDR3 runs to 16 residues. The junction had 6 bases not matched to a gene; V was cut back by 4 bases and J by 0 bases. Per the germline V gene, CDR1 is PRHDT and CDR2 is FYEKMQ (reference sequence). For the CDR3, the DNA is TGTGCCAGCAGCTCCTCGGGGGGGCCAAGCACAGATACGCAGTATTTT. The encoded protein is CASSSSGGPSTDTQYF.

The CDR3 here is CASSQSFAHTGGYTF. The CDR3 nucleotides are TGCGCCAGCAGTCAATCGTTCGCTCACACGGGGGGCTACACCTTC. This rearrangement joins TRBV23-1 to TRBJ1-2; no clear D gene. TRBV23-1 is an ORF, with its function uncertain. The CDR3 consists of 15 residues. Between the trimmed V and J ends, which lost 0 bases and 8 bases, there was a span of 16 bases.

The chain uses TRBV19 and TRBJ1-4, with D maybe TRBD1 (6 bases). This CDR3 is 15 amino acids long. Germline V lookup: CDR1 LNHDA, CDR2 SQIVND (reference sequence). V gave up 7 bases and J gave up 8 bases, with 20 bases separating them. The CDR3 spells CASTPLGGLFEKLFF. For the CDR3, the DNA is TGTGCCAGTACCCCCTTGGGGGGGCTTTTCGAAAAACTGTTTTTT.

This chain connects TRBV5-1 to TRBJ1-2; D possibly corresponds to TRBD1 (5 bases). The V gene lost 1 base and the J gene lost 8 bases, with 18 bases spanning the gap. Germline CDR1 and CDR2: SGHRS and YFSETQ. The CDR3 sequence is 15 residues long. CDR3 residues: CASSLSGGLGDGYTF. For the CDR3, the DNA is TGCGCCAGCAGCTTGTCGGGAGGCTTAGGGGACGGCTACACCTTC.

The chain uses TRBV6-2 or TRBV6-3 and TRBJ2-3; perhaps TRBD1 as D (6 bases). Germline V gives CDR1 MNHEY, CDR2 SVGEGT. CDR3 length: 15 residues. V gave up 1 base and J gave up 0 bases, with 8 bases separating them. CDR3 coding DNA: TGTGCCAGCAGTTACTTAAGGGGGAGCACAGATACGCAGTATTTT. It encodes CASSYLRGSTDTQYF.

The rearrangement joins TRBV2 to TRBJ1-4; TRBD1 agrees at 10 bases. CDR1 SNHLY and CDR2 FYNNEI come from the germline V gene. There are 14 residues in the CDR3. The J segment lost 7 bases and the V segment lost 3 bases, leaving 2 bases of the junction unmatched. The CDR3 loop reads CASSDRDRGEKLFF. Written as DNA, the CDR3 is TGTGCCAGCAGTGACCGGGACAGGGGTGAAAAACTGTTTTTT.

The chain is built from TRBV29-1 and TRBJ1-2; D unresolved. CDR3 length: 15 amino acids. The germline V and J ends were trimmed by 0 bases and 3 bases, with 14 bases remaining between them. The germline gives CDR1 SQVTM, CDR2 ANQGSEA. CDR3 protein: CSVEDEEALHYGYTF. The CDR3 bases are TGCAGCGTTGAAGATGAGGAGGCCTTGCACTATGGCTACACCTTC.

This clone showed up just once. The V and J genes are TRBV4-3 and TRBJ1-4; TRBD1 matches 9 bases. CDR3 size: 17 residues. Germline CDR1 is LGHNA and CDR2 is YSLEER. The V and J ends lost 4 bases and 3 bases, in that order; junction bases with no gene match: 9. The CDR3 DNA reads TGCGCCAGCAGCCGAGGACAGGGGAGTCGAGCTAATGAAAAACTGTTTTTT. This sequence encodes CASSRGQGSRANEKLFF.

The V and J genes are TRBV10-2 and TRBJ1-1; D not certain. The CDR3 runs 12 residues. The germline V gene has CDR1 WSHSY and CDR2 SAAADI. Trimming stripped 6 bases from V and 7 bases from J, with 12 bases between. The CDR3 sequence is CASSVGGGEAFF. CDR3 sequence (DNA): TGCGCCAGCAGCGTTGGAGGCGGTGAAGCTTTCTTT.

The V and J genes are TRBV19 and TRBJ1-4; 10 positions match TRBD1. CDR1 and CDR2 from the germline V gene are LNHDA and SQIVND (reference sequence). J was trimmed by 7 bases and V by 6 bases; bases with no gene match: 5. The CDR3 has 14 amino acids. CDR3 sequence (DNA): TGTGCCAGTAGGGAGACAGGGGGCCGTGAAAAACTGTTTTTT. Amino acids: CASRETGGREKLFF.

There are a few counts of this clone. The J gene is TRBJ1-1, the V gene TRBV11-2, with 10 bases lining up with TRBD1. The CDR3 loop spans 18 amino acids. Trimming cost V 5 bases and J 0 bases; bases outside gene matches: 12. Germline V CDR1 and CDR2: SGHAT, FQNNGV. This chain's CDR3 is CASSQTRDRGPMNTEAFF. CDR3 nucleotides: TGTGCCAGCAGCCAGACCCGGGACAGGGGCCCTATGAACACTGAAGCTTTCTTT.

A word on this clone: The junction departs from the called germline gene at one end, perhaps through a read error. The chain carries TRBV7-9 and TRBJ1-1; D gene uncertain. Germline assignment: CDR1 SEHNR and CDR2 FQNEAQ (reference sequence). The CDR3 consists of 13 residues. CDR3 region: CASSLGRVVEAFF. CDR3 DNA: TGTGCCAGCAGTTTAGGACGGGTCGTAGAAGCTTTCTTT. The entire variable domain, with the rest obtained from reference TRBV7-9 and TRBJ1-1, is as follows: DTGVSQNPRHKITKRGQNVTFRCDPISEHNRLYWYRQTLGQGPEFLTYFQNEAQLEKSRLLSDRFSAERPKGSFSTLEIQRTEQGDSAMYLCASSLGRVVEAFFGQGTRLTVV.

Written as DNA, the CDR3 is TGTGCCAGTAGTATGGGCTGGAGCACAGATACGCAGTATTTT. This encodes CASSMGWSTDTQYF. The V call is TRBV19, the J call TRBJ2-3; D remains ambiguous. Germline values: CDR1 LNHDA, CDR2 SQIVND (reference sequence). This CDR3 is built from 14 residues. Trimming removed 3 bases at V and 0 bases at J, with 7 bases between.

This chain connects TRBV5-6 to TRBJ1-5; 11 bases align to TRBD1. The length of the CDR3 is 15 residues. V gave up 4 bases and J gave up 5 bases; unmatched junction bases: 5. From germline, CDR1 is SGHDT and CDR2 YYEEEE. Written as DNA, the CDR3 is TGTGCCAGCAGCGTGAGGACAGGGGGCTATCAGCCCCAGCATTTT. The encoded protein is CASSVRTGGYQPQHF.

This clone was picked up one time. The rearrangement links TRBV19 to TRBJ2-7; 9 bases line up with TRBD1. The CDR3 totals 14 residues. V gave up 5 bases and J gave up 2 bases; unmatched junction bases: 4. The V gene's germline CDR1 is LNHDA and CDR2 SQIVND (reference sequence). The CDR3 region is CASSPWTGAYEQYF. CDR3 nucleotides: TGTGCCAGTAGTCCCTGGACAGGGGCCTACGAGCAGTACTTC.

The rearrangement joins TRBV7-9 to TRBJ1-2; 8 nucleotides agree with TRBD1. The length of the CDR3 is 14 residues. Germline V CDR1 and CDR2: SEHNR, FQNEAQ (reference sequence). J lost 8 bases, V lost 2 bases, and 7 bases had no gene match. The CDR3 is CASSLTQGARGYTF. The CDR3 coding sequence is TGTGCCAGCAGCTTAACTCAGGGGGCGCGAGGCTACACCTTC.

The chain uses TRBV7-9 and TRBJ1-3; D unclear. With 4 bases removed from V and 3 bases from J, the gap between germline ends came to 13 bases. Germline CDR1 is SEHNR and CDR2 is FQNEAQ (reference sequence). The CDR3 spans 15 residues. CDR3 in DNA: TGTGCCAGCAGCTCGGTAGACTTCGGTGGAAACACCATATATTTT. Its protein is CASSSVDFGGNTIYF.

The chain combines TRBV5-1 with TRBJ2-6, with TRBD1 matching over 7 bases. CDR3 length: 14 residues. Germline V gene sequence: CDR1 SGHRS, CDR2 YFSETQ. J lost 2 bases, V lost 5 bases, and 1 base had no gene match. CDR3 amino acids: CASRGGAGANVLTF. The CDR3 DNA reads TGCGCCAGCAGAGGGGGCGCTGGGGCCAACGTCCTGACTTTC.

V gene TRBV4-3 combines with J gene TRBJ1-3, with D uncertain. Trimming left V 0 bases short and J 0 bases short, with 6 bases between. CDR1 is LGHNA and CDR2 is YSLEER in the germline V gene. This CDR3 is 15 amino acids long. The CDR3 reads CASSQDGLSGNTIYF. The CDR3 nucleotides are TGCGCCAGCAGCCAAGATGGCCTCTCTGGAAACACCATATATTTT.

The V call is TRBV2, the J call TRBJ2-1, with a possible D match to TRBD2 (5 bases). The CDR3 runs to 12 residues. Trimming stripped 7 bases from V and 9 bases from J, with 13 bases between. CDR1 is SNHLY, CDR2 FYNNEI, per germline. Written as DNA, the CDR3 is TGTGCCAGCAAGAGGGATAGAGGTGAGCAGTTCTTC. This translates into CASKRDRGEQFF.

This sequence joins TRBV19 and TRBJ2-7, with D possibly matching TRBD1 (6 bases). CDR3 length: 15 residues. CDR1 and CDR2 (germline): LNHDA, SQIVND (reference sequence). The germline V and J ends were trimmed by 1 base and 5 bases, with 15 bases remaining between them. CDR3 sequence reads: CASSIGPQGRNEQYF. The CDR3 nucleotides read TGTGCCAGTAGTATAGGCCCACAGGGTAGAAACGAGCAGTACTTC. Drawing the rest from reference TRBV19 and TRBJ2-7, the complete variable domain is DGGITQSPKYLFRKEGQNVTLSCEQNLNHDAMYWYRQDPGQGLRLIYYSQIVNDFQKGDIAEGYSVSREKKESFPLTVTSAQKNPTAFYLCASSIGPQGRNEQYFGPGTRLTVT.

The V and J genes are TRBV4-2 and TRBJ1-2; 9 bases map to TRBD1. The CDR3 length is 14 residues. V lost 7 bases to trimming and J lost 4 bases; unmatched junction nucleotides: 7. Germline CDR1 is LGHNA and CDR2 is YNFKEQ. CDR3 DNA: TGTGCCAGCATGGACGGACAGGGGCGCTATGGCTACACCTTC. Translated: CASMDGQGRYGYTF.

This clone was counted between two and nine times. V gene TRBV5-8 combines with J gene TRBJ2-2; 7 positions match TRBD1. There are 14 residues in the CDR3. CDR1 and CDR2 (germline): SGHTS, YDEGEE. The V and J ends lost 5 bases and 2 bases, in that order; junction bases with no gene match: 3. As DNA, the CDR3 is TGTGCCAGCAGTAGGGACAGTAACACCGGGGAGCTGTTTTTT. Amino acids: CASSRDSNTGELFF.

This chain links TRBV27 with TRBJ1-1; D perhaps matches TRBD1 (5 bases). Trimming pared 4 bases from V and 1 base from J, leaving 19 bases between. This CDR3 spans 17 amino acids. Germline V gene lookup returns CDR1 MNHEY and CDR2 SMNVEV (reference sequence). The DNA for the CDR3 is TGTGCCAGCAGTTCAGGACGCCCCGGCAGGGAGAACACTGAAGCTTTCTTT. Protein sequence: CASSSGRPGRENTEAFF.

This rearrangement joins TRBV18 to TRBJ2-3; a weak D match, TRBD1 (6 bases). With 0 bases removed from V and 9 bases from J, the gap between germline ends came to 19 bases. Germline-derived CDR1 and CDR2 are KGHSH and LQKENI. The CDR3 contains 16 residues. CDR3 residues: CASSPPGAWPQATQYF. The CDR3 DNA sequence: TGTGCCAGCTCACCACCGGGGGCTTGGCCTCAGGCAACGCAGTATTTT. Combining the CDR3 with reference TRBV18 and TRBJ2-3 gives the whole variable domain NAGVMQNPRHLVRRRGQEARLRCSPMKGHSHVYWYRQLPEEGLKFMVYLQKENIIDESGMPKERFSAEFPKEGPSILRIQQVVRGDSAAYFCASSPPGAWPQATQYFGPGTRLTVL.

The chain employs TRBV28 and TRBJ1-2; 11 nucleotides match TRBD1. CDR1 MDHEN and CDR2 SYDVKM come from the germline V gene. This CDR3 region has 15 residues. Trimming took 4 bases from V and 7 from J; bases not matched to a gene: 8. The CDR3 protein is CASSSSGTGGIGYTF. The CDR3 coding sequence is TGTGCCAGCAGTTCTTCCGGGACAGGGGGGATTGGCTACACCTTC.

This chain links TRBV6-5 with TRBJ1-1, with TRBD1 matching 8 bases. The CDR3 is 15 amino acids. CDR1 MNHEY and CDR2 SVGAGI come from the germline V gene. V shed 5 bases, J shed 3 bases, and the junction held 8 bases outside the gene matches. The DNA for the CDR3 is TGTGCCAGCAGTCCCCTGGGACAGGCTTACACTGAAGCTTTCTTT. This codes for CASSPLGQAYTEAFF.